Shown below are 18 T cell receptor beta chains from a single sample sequenced in a study of T cells in women clearing cervical HPV infection. TCRdb keeps only in-frame clones here, not all; method: immunoSEQ multiplex PCR. Its listing shows 35,000 to 45,000 clones. The sample taken for sequencing was blood buffy coat. The receptor set was obtained from a woman aged 18-69 years with a cervical HPV16 infection that either progressed to CIN3+ or cleared (not recorded which).

Remarks on this clone: The read terminates 3 residues ahead of where the CDR3 ends, so the germline J gene completes it. This rearrangement joins TRBV5-1 to TRBJ2-1; possibly TRBD1 for D (6 bases). Germline-derived CDR1 and CDR2 are SGHRS and YFSETQ. The CDR3 contains 16 residues. V shed 0 bases and J shed 2 bases, with 12 bases lying between them. The CDR3 is CASSLATGFPYNEQFF. The part of the CDR3 DNA that was read is TGCGCCAGCAGCTTGGCCACAGGGTTCCCCTACAATGAG.

Concerning this clone itself: The read is 3 residues too short to cover the CDR3 end, so that end is filled in from the germline J gene. The J gene is TRBJ1-2, the V gene TRBV19; TRBD1 aligns across 7 bases. The CDR3 length is 15 residues. The germline CDR1 and CDR2 sequences are LNHDA and SQIVND (reference sequence). The CDR3 DNA, read in part, is TGTGCCTCGATGGCCGGGACAGCCACCCCCTACGAC. This sequence encodes CASMAGTATPYD. The complete CDR3 protein is CASMAGTATPYDYTF.

Note on this clone: Read coverage stops 3 residues before the CDR3 terminus; the germline J gene supplies the remainder. The V call is TRBV19, the J call TRBJ2-7; 10 nucleotides match TRBD1. Germline assignment: CDR1 LNHDA and CDR2 SQIVND (reference sequence). The V gene end was trimmed by 5 bases and the J gene end by 1 base; junction bases not matched to a gene: 11. This CDR3 has 17 residues. The sequenced CDR3 bases are TGTGCCAGTAGTGAGACAGGGGGCGGGATTGCTTCCTACGAG. Translated, it gives CASSETGGGIASYE. The whole CDR3 protein is CASSETGGGIASYEQYF.

A word on this clone: Sequencing ends 3 residues short of the CDR3 end; the germline J gene provides the rest. The chain joins TRBV5-5 to TRBJ1-1; no definite D call. This CDR3 contains 13 residues. V shed 5 bases and J shed 7 bases, with 15 bases lying between them. The V gene's germline CDR1 is SGHKS and CDR2 YYEKEE (reference sequence). The chain's CDR3 is CASRKPGSLEAFF. The sequenced part of the CDR3 DNA is TGTGCCAGCAGAAAACCGGGTAGCCTTGAA.

The covered CDR3 bases are TGTGCCAGCAGCTTAGGGGGCGGAAGCCAAGAGACC. Amino acid sequence: CASSLGGGSQET. The CDR3 in full is CASSLGGGSQETQYF. This chain uses TRBV11-2 with TRBJ2-5; a weak D match, TRBD1 (5 bases). The CDR3 goes on 3 residues after the read ends, and that part is filled in from the germline J gene. CDR3 size: 15 residues. V was pared by 1 base and J by 1 base, with 10 bases between. Germline CDR1 is SGHAT and CDR2 is FQNNGV.

Notes on this clone: The observed sequence ends 3 residues before the CDR3 terminus, with the missing tail filled in from the germline J gene. The chain links TRBV4-1 to TRBJ2-3; D call uncertain. V lost 4 bases to trimming and J lost 6 bases, with 17 bases between them. The CDR3 length is 15 residues. Germline V lookup: CDR1 MGHRA, CDR2 YSYEKL. CDR3 protein: CASSPTLLAWDTQYF. CDR3 DNA (partial): TGCGCCAGCAGCCCAACTTTACTCGCTTGGGATACG.

Details on this clone: The read stops 3 residues short of the end of the CDR3; the missing end is completed from the germline J gene. V gene TRBV2 combines with J gene TRBJ2-1; tentatively, D is TRBD1 (5 bases). The V and J ends lost 6 bases and 0 bases respectively, with 15 bases between them. The CDR3 is 16 residues long. Germline V gives CDR1 SNHLY, CDR2 FYNNEI. The CDR3 loop is CASRQVASSSYNEQFF. CDR3 DNA, as far as it was read: TGTGCCAGCAGACAGGTGGCTAGTAGCTCCTACAATGAG.

In the case of this clone: The read comes to an end 3 residues before the CDR3 does, leaving the germline J gene to fill in the end. This chain connects TRBV20-1 to TRBJ2-1, with TRBD2 matching 8 bases. From germline, CDR1 is DFQATT and CDR2 SNEGSKA (reference sequence). Trimming cost V 4 bases and J 3 bases; bases outside gene matches: 2. CDR3 length: 13 amino acids. CDR3 residues: CSAIAGIYNEQFF. CDR3 DNA (partial): TGCAGTGCTATAGCGGGGATCTACAATGAG.

Comment on this clone: The read terminates 3 residues ahead of where the CDR3 ends, so the germline J gene completes it. The V call is TRBV11-3, the J call TRBJ2-1; 9 bases agree with TRBD2. V shed 4 bases and J 7 bases; nucleotides not matched to a gene: 2. The length of the CDR3 is 13 residues. Germline assignment: CDR1 SGHNT and CDR2 YENEEA. CDR3 DNA (partial): TGTGCCAGCAGCTCCAGCGGGAGGAATGAG. Translating it yields CASSSSGRNE. The entire CDR3 protein reads CASSSSGRNEQFF.

This chain's CDR3 is CASSRTGGGADEQFF. The DNA read from the CDR3 is TGTGCCAGCAGCCGCACAGGCGGGGGGGCGGATGAG. The rearrangement joins TRBV7-3 to TRBJ2-1, with 9 bases aligning to TRBD2. Read sequence stops 3 residues before the CDR3 end, and the germline J gene provides the missing end. Germline CDR1 is SGHTA and CDR2 is FQGTGA. V lost 5 bases, J lost 8 bases, and 10 bases stayed unmatched. This CDR3 region has 15 residues.

As concerns this clone: The CDR3 end lies 3 residues beyond the end of the read and is filled in from the germline J gene. The chain carries TRBV30 and TRBJ2-4; 10 bases agree with TRBD1. Germline V CDR1 and CDR2: GTSNPN, SVGIG (reference sequence). This CDR3 region has 13 residues. The CDR3 protein is CAWSRGQGYGQYF. The DNA read from the CDR3 is TGTGCCTGGAGTAGGGGACAGGGGTATGGT.

The sequenced CDR3 bases are TGTGCCAGCAGCTCTAGCGGGGCTACTAGAATTGAG. Translation gives CASSSSGATRIE. The CDR3 reads in full as CASSSSGATRIEQFF. V gene TRBV7-8 combines with J gene TRBJ2-1; 9 bases match TRBD2. Read coverage stops 3 residues before the CDR3 terminus; the germline J gene supplies the remainder. The CDR3 is made up of 15 amino acids. Germline trimming cut 4 bases from V and 9 bases from J; bases unmatched to any gene: 10. Germline CDR1 reads SGHVS; CDR2 reads FQNEAQ.

Worth noting for this clone: The sequenced fragment ends 3 residues before the CDR3 boundary, so the rest is inferred from the germline J gene. The V call is TRBV5-6, the J call TRBJ1-1; 9 bases line up with TRBD1. The J segment lost 5 bases and the V segment lost 2 bases, leaving 4 bases of the junction unmatched. This CDR3 has 14 residues. The germline V gene has CDR1 SGHDT and CDR2 YYEEEE. This CDR3 reads CASSFRDRVTEAFF. The CDR3 bases that were read are TGTGCCAGCAGCTTCAGGGACAGGGTAACTGAA. Complete variable domain (other parts from reference TRBV5-6 and TRBJ1-1): DAGVTQSPTHLIKTRGQQVTLRCSPKSGHDTVSWYQQALGQGPQFIFQYYEEEERQRGNFPDRFSGHQFPNYSSELNVNALLLGDSALYLCASSFRDRVTEAFFGQGTRLTVV.

Concerning this clone itself: The observed sequence ends 3 residues before the CDR3 terminus, with the missing tail filled in from the germline J gene. This chain links TRBV7-2 with TRBJ2-7, with 9 nucleotides matching TRBD1. With V trimmed by 10 bases and J by 4 bases, 8 bases remained unmatched. This CDR3 region has 13 residues. Germline V gene data show CDR1 as SGHTA and CDR2 as FQGNSA. CDR3 protein: CATPGQGLYEQYF. Partial CDR3 DNA: TGTGCCACCCCGGGACAGGGTCTTTACGAG.

As for this clone: Coverage ceases 3 residues before the CDR3 finishes, and the germline J gene fills in the end. The V and J genes are TRBV20-1 and TRBJ2-7, with 11 bases aligning to TRBD2. The germline gives CDR1 DFQATT, CDR2 SNEGSKA (reference sequence). The CDR3 is 15 residues long. V lost 5 bases to trimming and J lost 2 bases; unmatched junction nucleotides: 8. The CDR3 reads CSAPPGTSGTYEQYF. The part of the CDR3 DNA that was read is TGCAGTGCTCCCCCCGGGACTAGCGGAACCTACGAG.

As to this clone: The observed sequence ends 3 residues before the CDR3 terminus, with the missing tail filled in from the germline J gene. The same CDR3 is also encoded by other DNA sequences in this sample. V gene TRBV29-1 combines with J gene TRBJ1-1; 8 nucleotides line up with TRBD1. The CDR3 runs 12 residues. Looked up from germline, CDR1 is SQVTM and CDR2 is ANQGSEA. The CDR3 reads CSVEDMRQGAFF. CDR3 DNA, as far as it was read: TGCAGCGTTGAAGATATGAGACAGGGG.

Note on this clone: The observed sequence ends 3 residues before the CDR3 terminus, with the missing tail filled in from the germline J gene. The chain joins TRBV28 to TRBJ2-5, with 9 nucleotides matching TRBD1. The CDR3 sequence is 16 residues long. The V segment lost 5 bases and the J segment 1 base; nucleotides outside the gene matches: 8. Germline V lookup: CDR1 MDHEN, CDR2 SYDVKM. Here the CDR3 reads CASSLEQGAPQETQYF. The part of the CDR3 DNA that was read is TGTGCCAGCAGTCTTGAACAGGGGGCACCCCAAGAGACC. Complete variable domain (other parts from reference TRBV28 and TRBJ2-5): DVKVTQSSRYLVKRTGEKVFLECVQDMDHENMFWYRQDPGLGLRLIYFSYDVKMKEKGDIPEGYSVSREKKERFSLILESASTNQTSMYLCASSLEQGAPQETQYFGPGTRLLVL.

On this clone: The read halts 3 residues ahead of the CDR3 end, with the missing end drawn from the germline J gene. Other DNA sequences within the sample encode an identical CDR3. This chain links TRBV5-1 with TRBJ2-2; 10 positions match TRBD1. Germline loops: CDR1 SGHRS, CDR2 YFSETQ. Losses at the gene ends were 3 bases for V and 1 base for J; bases not matched to a gene: 3. This CDR3 spans 16 amino acids. Partial CDR3 DNA: TGCGCCAGCAGCTGGACAGGGGGAGGGAACACCGGGGAG. This codes for CASSWTGGGNTGE. Given in full, the CDR3 is CASSWTGGGNTGELFF.